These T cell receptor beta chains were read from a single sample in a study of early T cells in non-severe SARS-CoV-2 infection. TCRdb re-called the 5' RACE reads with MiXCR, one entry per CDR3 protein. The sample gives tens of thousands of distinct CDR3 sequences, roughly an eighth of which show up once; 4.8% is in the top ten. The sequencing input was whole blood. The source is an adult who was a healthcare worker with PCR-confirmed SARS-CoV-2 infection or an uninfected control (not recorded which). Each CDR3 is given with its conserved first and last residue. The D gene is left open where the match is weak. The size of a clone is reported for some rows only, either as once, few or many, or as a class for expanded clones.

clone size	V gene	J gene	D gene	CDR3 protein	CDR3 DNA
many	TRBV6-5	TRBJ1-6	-	CASSYSTGGTLVSPLHF	TGTGCCAGCAGTTACTCGACCGGCGGGACTCTAGTATCACCCCTCCACTTT
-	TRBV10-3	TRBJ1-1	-	CAISPIWTGGNTEAFF	TGTGCCATCAGTCCTATTTGGACGGGGGGGAACACTGAAGCTTTCTTT
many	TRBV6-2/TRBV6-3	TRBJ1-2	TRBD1	CASSQRPGQALGYTF	TGTGCCAGCAGTCAACGACCGGGACAGGCTCTAGGCTACACCTTC
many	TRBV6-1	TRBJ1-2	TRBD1	CASSEALTGGFYGYTF	TGTGCCAGCAGTGAAGCCCTGACAGGGGGGTTCTATGGCTACACCTTC
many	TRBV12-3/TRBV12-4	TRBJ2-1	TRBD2	CASSLSGSYNEQFF	TGTGCCAGCAGCCTTAGCGGGAGCTACAATGAGCAGTTCTTC
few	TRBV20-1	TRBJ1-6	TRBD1	CSARDWTGGSPLHF	TGCAGTGCTAGAGATTGGACAGGGGGCTCACCCCTCCACTTT
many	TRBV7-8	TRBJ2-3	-	CASSSRRWEDTQYF	TGTGCCAGCAGCTCCCGGAGGTGGGAGGATACGCAGTATTTT
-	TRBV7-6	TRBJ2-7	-	CASSSRYRDNEQYF	TGTGCCAGCAGCTCCCGGTATCGGGACAACGAGCAGTACTTC
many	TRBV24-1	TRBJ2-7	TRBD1	CATSDPGAGGFEQYF	TGTGCCACCAGTGATCCGGGGGCAGGGGGCTTCGAGCAGTACTTC
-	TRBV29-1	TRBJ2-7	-	CSVATSGRTVWQPDEQYF	TGCAGCGTTGCCACCTCGGGGAGGACCGTCTGGCAACCGGACGAGCAGTACTTC
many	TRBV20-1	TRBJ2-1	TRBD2	CSASSGTKGAEQFF	TGCAGTGCTAGTAGCGGGACGAAGGGCGCTGAGCAGTTCTTC
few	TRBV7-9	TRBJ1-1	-	CASSPTQNTEAFF	TGTGCCAGCAGCCCGACACAGAACACTGAAGCTTTCTTT
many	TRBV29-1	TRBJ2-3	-	CSVDRDWGDTQYF	TGCAGCGTTGACAGGGATTGGGGAGATACGCAGTATTTT
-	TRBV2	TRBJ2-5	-	CASGTAGTTSGETQYF	TGTGCCAGCGGGACAGCCGGGACTACTAGTGGGGAGACCCAGTACTTC
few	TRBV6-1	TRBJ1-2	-	CASSVPETNYGYTF	TGTGCCAGCAGTGTACCAGAAACTAACTATGGCTACACCTTC
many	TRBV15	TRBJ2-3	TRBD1	CATSRPPGQGSDTQYF	TGTGCCACCAGCAGACCGCCGGGACAGGGGTCAGATACGCAGTATTTT
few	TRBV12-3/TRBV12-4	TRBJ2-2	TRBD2	CASSHRTSGDGELFF	TGTGCCAGCAGTCACCGGACTAGCGGGGACGGGGAGCTGTTTTTT
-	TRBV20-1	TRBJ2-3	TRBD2	CSAIAGFADTQYF	TGCAGTGCCATAGCGGGTTTCGCAGATACGCAGTATTTT
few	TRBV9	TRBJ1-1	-	CASSVRRDTEAFF	TGTGCCAGCAGCGTGCGTCGGGACACTGAAGCTTTCTTT
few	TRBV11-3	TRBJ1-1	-	CASSPTSQRTEAFF	TGTGCCAGCAGCCCCACCTCCCAAAGGACTGAAGCTTTCTTT
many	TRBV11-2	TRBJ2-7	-	CASSLVLASREQYF	TGTGCCAGCAGCTTAGTCCTGGCCTCTCGCGAGCAGTACTTC
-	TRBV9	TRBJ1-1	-	CASSVISASTEAFF	TGTGCCAGCAGCGTAATATCTGCAAGCACTGAAGCTTTCTTT
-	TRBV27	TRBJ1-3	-	CASRQGGTGNTIYF	TGTGCCAGCAGACAGGGAGGAACTGGAAACACCATATATTTT
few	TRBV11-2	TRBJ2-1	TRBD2	CASSLGLREGGNEQFF	TGTGCCAGCAGCTTAGGGCTCCGGGAGGGCGGAAATGAGCAGTTCTTC
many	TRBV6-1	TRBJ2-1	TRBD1	CASCEGQGLRNSYNEQFF	TGTGCCAGCTGCGAGGGACAGGGACTTCGGAACTCCTACAATGAGCAGTTCTTC
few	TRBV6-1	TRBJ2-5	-	CASSSTGRADQETQYF	TGTGCCAGCAGCAGTACTGGGCGGGCGGACCAAGAGACCCAGTACTTC